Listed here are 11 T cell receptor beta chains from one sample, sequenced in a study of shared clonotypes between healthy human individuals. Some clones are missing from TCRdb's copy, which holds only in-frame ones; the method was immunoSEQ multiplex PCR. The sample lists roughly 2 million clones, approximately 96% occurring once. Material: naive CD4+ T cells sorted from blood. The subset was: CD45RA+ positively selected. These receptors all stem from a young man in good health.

The CDR3 DNA reads as TGTGCCAGCAGCTTAGGCCTGAGCGGGGGTGGCTACACCTTC. It encodes CASSLGLSGGGYTF. This sequence joins TRBV7-9 and TRBJ1-2; tentatively, D is TRBD1 (5 bases). Germline CDR1 SEHNR, CDR2 FQNEAQ (reference sequence). The CDR3 totals 14 residues. Trimming left V 1 base short and J 7 bases short, with 13 bases between.

The CDR3 DNA reads as TGTGCCAGCAGTGAAGTTTTATCTCTAGCGGGGTACGAGCAGTACTTC. This codes for CASSEVLSLAGYEQYF. The chain links TRBV6-1 to TRBJ2-7; the match to TRBD2 covers 9 bases. CDR1 and CDR2 (germline): MNHNS, SASEGT. V shed 1 base and J 4 bases; nucleotides not matched to a gene: 8. This CDR3 contains 16 residues.

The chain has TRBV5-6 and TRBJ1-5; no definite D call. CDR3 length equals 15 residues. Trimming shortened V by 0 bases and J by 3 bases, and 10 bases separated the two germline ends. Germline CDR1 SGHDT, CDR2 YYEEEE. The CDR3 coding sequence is TGTGCCAGCAGCTTGGGGCCAGCCCTCAATCAGCCCCAGCATTTT. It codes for CASSLGPALNQPQHF.

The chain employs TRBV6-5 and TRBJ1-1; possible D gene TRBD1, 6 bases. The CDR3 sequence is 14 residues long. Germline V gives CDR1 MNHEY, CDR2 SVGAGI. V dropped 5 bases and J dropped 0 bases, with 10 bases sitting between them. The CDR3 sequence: CASSAGQLNTEAFF. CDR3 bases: TGTGCCAGCAGTGCAGGACAGTTGAACACTGAAGCTTTCTTT.

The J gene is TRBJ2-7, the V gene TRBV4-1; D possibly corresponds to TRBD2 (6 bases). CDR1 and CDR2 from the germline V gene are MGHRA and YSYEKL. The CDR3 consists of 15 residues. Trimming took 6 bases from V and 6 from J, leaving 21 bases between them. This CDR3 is CASSPGVGRVIEQYF. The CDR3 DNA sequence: TGCGCCAGCAGTCCGGGGGTGGGTAGGGTGATCGAGCAGTACTTC.

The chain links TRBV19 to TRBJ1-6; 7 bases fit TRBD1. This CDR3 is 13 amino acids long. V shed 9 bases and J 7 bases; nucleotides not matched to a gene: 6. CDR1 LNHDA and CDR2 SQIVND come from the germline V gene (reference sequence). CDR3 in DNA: TGTGCCAGCGGGGACAGCCGGAATTCACCCCTCCACTTT. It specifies CASGDSRNSPLHF.

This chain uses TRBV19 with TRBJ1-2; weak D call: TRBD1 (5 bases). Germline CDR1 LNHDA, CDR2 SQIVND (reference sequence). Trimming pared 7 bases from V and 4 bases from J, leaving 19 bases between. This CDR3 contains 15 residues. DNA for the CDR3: TGTGCCAGTACTACAAACAAAGGAGGGACCTATGGCTACACCTTC. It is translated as CASTTNKGGTYGYTF.

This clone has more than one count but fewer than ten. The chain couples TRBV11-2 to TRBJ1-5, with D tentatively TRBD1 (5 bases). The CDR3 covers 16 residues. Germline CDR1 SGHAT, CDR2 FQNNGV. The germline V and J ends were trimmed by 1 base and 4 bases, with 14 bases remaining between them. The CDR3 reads CASSLGAGKSNQPQHF. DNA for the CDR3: TGTGCCAGCAGCTTAGGTGCAGGGAAAAGTAATCAGCCCCAGCATTTT.

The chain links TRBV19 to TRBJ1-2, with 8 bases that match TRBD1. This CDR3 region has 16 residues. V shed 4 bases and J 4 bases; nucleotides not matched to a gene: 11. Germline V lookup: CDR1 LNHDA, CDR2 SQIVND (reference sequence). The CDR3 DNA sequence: TGTGCCAGTAGTAGCGATCCAGGGGGCTTCGTCTATGGCTACACCTTC. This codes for CASSSDPGGFVYGYTF. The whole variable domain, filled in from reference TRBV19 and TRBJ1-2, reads DGGITQSPKYLFRKEGQNVTLSCEQNLNHDAMYWYRQDPGQGLRLIYYSQIVNDFQKGDIAEGYSVSREKKESFPLTVTSAQKNPTAFYLCASSSDPGGFVYGYTFGSGTRLTVV.

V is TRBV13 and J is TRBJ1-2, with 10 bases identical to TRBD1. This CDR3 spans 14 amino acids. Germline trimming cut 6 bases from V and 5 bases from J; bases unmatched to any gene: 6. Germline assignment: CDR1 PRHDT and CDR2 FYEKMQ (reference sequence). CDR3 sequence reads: CASRSTGGVYGYTF. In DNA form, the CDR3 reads TGTGCCAGCAGATCGACAGGGGGCGTGTATGGCTACACCTTC.

The CDR3 spells CASSQDGRDLETQYF. CDR3 sequence (DNA): TGCGCCAGCAGCCAAGATGGCCGGGACCTTGAGACCCAGTACTTC. The rearrangement joins TRBV4-1 to TRBJ2-5; D is possibly TRBD1 or TRBD2 (5 bases each). Trimming shortened V by 0 bases and J by 5 bases, and 13 bases separated the two germline ends. Per germline, CDR1 MGHRA and CDR2 YSYEKL. The CDR3 extends over 15 amino acids.